This TCR beta chain was sequenced for a study of Graves' ophthalmopathy and Graves' hyperthyroidism (dated by TCRdb to the late 2010s). Concerning the study at large: Peripheral blood was collected at initial diagnosis, prior to any treatment. The study used TCR beta repertoire signatures to distinguish Graves' ophthalmopathy from Graves' hyperthyroidism and to predict progression to ophthalmopathy. In total, 135 blood samples were TCR-sequenced: some 43 ophthalmopathy, around 75 hyperthyroidism and roughly 17 hyperthyroidism-to-ophthalmopathy patients. To explore V-J signatures distinguishing ophthalmopathy from hyperthyroidism, a discovery set of around 97 patients (43 ophthalmopathy, 55 to 60 stable hyperthyroidism) was enrolled. An independent validation cohort comprised 18 hyperthyroidism patients and over 15 patients who later progressed from hyperthyroidism to ophthalmopathy. In five or six hyperthyroidism patients, T-cell repertoires of thyroid tissue and blood were compared. Once sampling was done, hyperthyroidism patients were given methimazole at a starting dose of 30 mg daily, while ophthalmopathy patients were given high-dose intravenous methylprednisolone. The 90 to 100 discovery patients were randomly divided into training and test sets at a 7:3 ratio. Beyond this particular receptor, the publication reports: No statistical method was used to predetermine the sample size, and group allocation was not hidden from the investigators. Most expanded thyroid clonotypes with frequency above 0.001 were also detected in blood, suggesting blood repertoires may reflect the thyroid immune response. In validation, the model predicted ophthalmopathy progression with about 71% sensitivity and about 73% specificity; some 13 predicted patients were CT-confirmed with GO in a median of approximately 6.5 months. The 13-signature model separated ophthalmopathy from stable hyperthyroidism with approximately 90% sensitivity and approximately 81% specificity in cross-validation, and 80%/75% in the test set.

Taken from the germline V gene (reference sequence), the CDR1 and CDR2 loops are GTSNPN and SVGIG. The CDR3 goes from the cysteine to the phenylalanine over 13 residues. The sequence is cut down to CDR3 DNA, 39 bases in frame from base 1. The trim is 5 bases for V and 5 bases for J, with a gap of 15 bases between the germline ends. Note on this clonotype: It has no known antigen specificity. Base qualities are missing; no much larger clone stands one base away.

For repertoire sequencing, TCR beta CDR3 regions were amplified from RNA transcripts. The first round was an RT-PCR using HTBI primers with the Qiagen OneStep RT-PCR kit, and this first round was followed by a second-round multiplex PCR, then size selection and purification. Libraries were sequenced paired-end with 100 bp reads on an Illumina HiSeq2000. Regarding the original processing steps: SOAPnuke was used to process the reads, removing any read that contained adapters or uncalled bases, had a mean Phred below 15, or lacked an exact match to the constant primer or identifier. High-quality paired reads were merged with COPE v1.2.5. Each unique nucleotide sequence was treated as a clonotype, and MiTCR v1.1 was used to align the clonotypes to the IMGT TRB V, D and J references. The analysis was limited to V-J combinations with a frequency above 0.0001, which together covered over 99% of the repertoires. For each V-J combination, a TCR clonal expansion and chaos score was defined as F50 clonal expansion divided by the chaos observed in the TCRdist matrix. Welch's t-statistics and random forest were used to narrow the features down to around 12 V-J combinations, which were then fed into a naive Bayes classifier. The similarity between thyroid and blood repertoires was quantified using the Morisita-Horn index. TCRdb cleaned the public reads at Q25 with fastp, built clones with MiXCR and kept in-frame beta chains. Records with the same CDR3 protein are collapsed into one entry carrying the most frequent genes and DNA. These V and J calls derive from TCRdb rather than the authors' analysis. The table for this sample lists nearly 400,000 distinct CDR3 sequences; around 16% of them were counted only once. The biggest ten clones account for roughly 1.5% of the sample.

Ophthalmopathy patients were characterized by moderately to severely active disease, a Clinical Activity Score of at least 3, a NOSPECS grade of at least 4, and a disease duration under 3 months. Patients were excluded if they had other autoimmune diseases, uncontrolled infections, pregnancy or lactation. Diagnosis was based on clinical symptoms, serum thyroxine, TRAb, thyroid ultrasound and orbital computed tomography. PBMCs were isolated from approximately 10 ml of fresh peripheral blood by Ficoll-Paque density gradient centrifugation. Trizol reagent was used to extract the total RNA, and its quality was then checked on an Agilent 2100 Bioanalyzer.

The clonotype originates from a woman between 18 and 30 years old with Graves' ophthalmopathy. Donor details come from another sample of the same person, matched by shared clones. This chain is built from TRBV30 and TRBJ2-5, with a tentative D gene TRBD1 over 6 matching bases. What was sequenced was peripheral blood. The CDR3 sequence is CAWDPGQTETQYF. The nucleotide sequence is TGTGCCTGGGATCCAGGACAGACGGAGACCCAGTACTTC.